A single sample is the source of the 22 T cell receptor beta chains below, sequenced in a study of shared clonotypes between healthy human individuals. Using immunoSEQ multiplex PCR, the repertoire was profiled, and TCRdb retains in-frame clones only, with some absent. The data show a few million clones, roughly 92% seen once. The sample was naive CD4+ T cells sorted from blood. Specified subset: CD45RA+ positively selected. The receptor set was obtained from a man aged 18-30 years in good health.

This sequence joins TRBV30 and TRBJ2-6; TRBD1 aligns across 9 bases. The CDR3 length is 17 residues. Germline-derived CDR1 and CDR2 are GTSNPN and SVGIG (reference sequence). V gave up 1 base and J gave up 4 bases; unmatched junction bases: 8. DNA for the CDR3: TGTGCCTGGAGTGCGGGACAGGGTGTCCCCGGGGCCAACGTCCTGACTTTC. It codes for CAWSAGQGVPGANVLTF.

Remarks on this clone: Additional DNA sequences in this sample encode the identical CDR3. This chain links TRBV18 with TRBJ2-7, with 8 bases aligning to TRBD2. Trimming at V came to 2 bases and at J to 4 bases, leaving 4 bases not matched to a gene. CDR1 is KGHSH and CDR2 is LQKENI in the germline V gene. This CDR3 contains 14 residues. The DNA of the CDR3 is TGTGCCAGCTCACCAACTAGCGGTTATTACGAGCAGTACTTC. Translated, it gives CASSPTSGYYEQYF.

The J gene is TRBJ2-3, the V gene TRBV7-2; 10 positions agree with TRBD2. CDR1 SGHTA and CDR2 FQGNSA come from the germline V gene. The CDR3 totals 17 residues. Germline trimming cut 1 base from V and 6 bases from J; bases unmatched to any gene: 10. The CDR3 here is CASSLVAAGGPGDTQYF. The CDR3 DNA follows: TGTGCCAGCAGCTTAGTCGCAGCGGGGGGGCCTGGCGATACGCAGTATTTT.

J is TRBJ1-1 and V is TRBV5-4, with 12 bases fitting TRBD1. Germline V gives CDR1 SGHNT, CDR2 YYREEE (reference sequence). This CDR3 is built from 16 residues. Trimming took 4 bases from V and 4 from J; bases not matched to a gene: 8. DNA for the CDR3: TGTGCCAGCAGCCCGGGACAGGGGGCCCTAACCACTGAAGCTTTCTTT. Amino acids: CASSPGQGALTTEAFF.

The V call is TRBV2, the J call TRBJ2-1; possible D gene TRBD1, 5 bases. V was trimmed by 7 bases and J by 5 bases, leaving 15 bases between them. This CDR3 is built from 14 residues. The germline V gene encodes CDR1 SNHLY and CDR2 FYNNEI. The CDR3, as DNA: TGTGCCAGCATACCAATACAGGTAGACAATGAGCAGTTCTTC. As protein: CASIPIQVDNEQFF.

J is TRBJ2-1 and V is TRBV7-6; TRBD2 matches at 8 bases. Germline CDR1 SGHVS, CDR2 FNYEAQ. The CDR3 runs 16 residues. V lost 0 bases, J lost 3 bases, and 4 bases stayed unmatched. CDR3 residues: CASSLAVAGGYNEQFF. The CDR3 region has the DNA TGTGCCAGCAGCTTAGCCGTGGCGGGGGGCTACAATGAGCAGTTCTTC.

V and J are TRBV13 and TRBJ2-7; tentatively, D is TRBD1 (6 bases). This CDR3 region has 14 residues. The V gene lost 2 bases and the J gene lost 3 bases, with 11 bases spanning the gap. Germline V gene data show CDR1 as PRHDT and CDR2 as FYEKMQ (reference sequence). This CDR3 reads CASSLTGSRYEQYF. The CDR3 DNA sequence: TGTGCCAGCAGCTTAACAGGGTCTCGCTACGAGCAGTACTTC.

This sequence joins TRBV6-6 and TRBJ2-1, with a tentative D call TRBD2 (6 bases). This CDR3 has 15 amino acids. V shed 3 bases and J shed 0 bases, with 9 bases lying between them. From germline, CDR1 is MNHNY and CDR2 SVGAGI (reference sequence). Here the CDR3 DNA reads TGTGCCAGCAGTTATAGCGGTACCTCCTACAATGAGCAGTTCTTC. This codes for CASSYSGTSYNEQFF.

The chain is built from TRBV28 and TRBJ1-2; 7 bases match TRBD1. After removal of 7 bases from V and 3 bases from J, the junction contained 5 bases not matched to a gene. The V gene's germline CDR1 is MDHEN and CDR2 SYDVKM. The length of the CDR3 is 13 residues. CDR3 sequence reads: CASISRGHYGYTF. The CDR3 DNA sequence: TGTGCCAGCATCTCGAGGGGGCACTATGGCTACACCTTC.

V and J are TRBV7-9 and TRBJ1-4, with 7 nucleotides matching TRBD1. Germline-derived CDR1 and CDR2 are SEHNR and FQNEAQ (reference sequence). J was trimmed by 7 bases and V by 1 base; bases with no gene match: 6. This CDR3 is 15 amino acids long. The chain's CDR3 is CASSLVAGGSEKLFF. CDR3 bases: TGTGCCAGCAGCTTAGTTGCAGGGGGGTCTGAAAAACTGTTTTTT.

This clone was recorded once. The V call is TRBV10-3, the J call TRBJ1-4, with D unresolved. Germline CDR1 and CDR2: ENHRY and SYGVKD. Between the trimmed V and J ends, which lost 6 bases and 2 bases, there was a span of 10 bases. This CDR3 spans 14 amino acids. The CDR3 DNA follows: TGTGCCATCAGCACGGAGGTTACTAATGAAAAACTGTTTTTT. It is translated as CAISTEVTNEKLFF.

This chain uses TRBV9 with TRBJ2-1; TRBD1 or TRBD2 may be the D gene (5 bases each). The CDR3 contains 16 residues. Trimming took off 0 bases at V and 4 bases at J, with 14 bases between the two ends. Germline V gene data show CDR1 as SGDLS and CDR2 as YYNGEE. For the CDR3, the DNA is TGTGCCAGCAGCGTAGCTGAGAGGGGCTGGTACAATGAGCAGTTCTTC. This translates into CASSVAERGWYNEQFF.

CDR3 in DNA: TGTGCCAGCAGTTACTCTAGGCGGGGGTTCACAGATACGCAGTATTTT. Its translation is CASSYSRRGFTDTQYF. The J gene is TRBJ2-3, the V gene TRBV6-5; 7 bases agree with TRBD2. Trimming at V came to 0 bases and at J to 2 bases, leaving 5 bases not matched to a gene. The CDR3 consists of 16 residues. The germline gives CDR1 MNHEY, CDR2 SVGAGI.

V and J are TRBV19 and TRBJ1-2; D may be TRBD1 (5 bases). The CDR3 is made up of 15 amino acids. Germline V lookup: CDR1 LNHDA, CDR2 SQIVND (reference sequence). The V end was cut by 2 bases, the J end by 3 bases, with 13 bases between. The DNA for the CDR3 is TGTGCCAGTAGTATATCGGGGGTCGCCTACTATGGCTACACCTTC. Protein sequence: CASSISGVAYYGYTF.

The chain combines TRBV28 with TRBJ2-6; no firm D call. Germline V gene data show CDR1 as MDHEN and CDR2 as SYDVKM. The CDR3 spans 18 residues. V lost 5 bases and J 2 bases, leaving 19 bases between the germline ends. In DNA, the CDR3 is TGTGCCAGCAGTAACATACCTTACATTTCGGCTGGGGCCAACGTCCTGACTTTC. Translated, it gives CASSNIPYISAGANVLTF.

This clone has just one count. The J gene is TRBJ1-2, the V gene TRBV5-6, with TRBD1 as a possible D gene (6 bases). This CDR3 comprises 15 residues. Trimming cost V 0 bases and J 8 bases, with 17 bases left between them. The germline CDR1 and CDR2 sequences are SGHDT and YYEEEE. The CDR3 region has the DNA TGTGCCAGCAGCTTGGCCGAGGGGGGTCTACGAGGCTACACCTTC. It encodes CASSLAEGGLRGYTF.

The V gene is TRBV9, the J gene TRBJ2-6; no reliable D call. Germline loops: CDR1 SGDLS, CDR2 YYNGEE. V was clipped by 0 bases and J by 0 bases, with 4 bases between them. This CDR3 has 15 amino acids. The CDR3 sequence: CASSVGHSGANVLTF. The CDR3 DNA reads as TGTGCCAGCAGCGTAGGCCACTCTGGGGCCAACGTCCTGACTTTC.

The chain joins TRBV30 to TRBJ2-3; D is possibly TRBD1 or TRBD2 (5 bases each). CDR3 length equals 15 residues. The germline gives CDR1 GTSNPN, CDR2 SVGIG (reference sequence). The ends were cut back, 1 base at V and 4 bases at J, with 15 bases in the middle. The CDR3 region has the DNA TGTGCCTGGAGTGGTGGTGGGAGAGGGGCAGATACGCAGTATTTT. Its protein product is CAWSGGGRGADTQYF.

In its sample, this clone was seen once. This sequence joins TRBV10-3 and TRBJ2-7; TRBD1 matches 8 bases. Trimming took 8 bases from V and 0 from J; bases not matched to a gene: 6. The CDR3 has 14 amino acids. Germline V gives CDR1 ENHRY, CDR2 SYGVKD. Here the CDR3 DNA reads TGTGCCATCGCGGACAGGGCCAGCTCCTACGAGCAGTACTTC. Amino acids: CAIADRASSYEQYF.

The chain has TRBV5-1 and TRBJ2-1; D might be TRBD2 (6 bases). In germline, CDR1 is SGHRS, CDR2 YFSETQ. The CDR3 is made up of 16 amino acids. V lost 0 bases and J lost 3, with 13 bases in between. The CDR3 here is CASSLVTGRGYNEQFF. The CDR3, as DNA: TGCGCCAGCAGCTTGGTGACCGGGAGAGGCTACAATGAGCAGTTCTTC. Combining the CDR3 with reference TRBV5-1 and TRBJ2-1 gives the whole variable domain KAGVTQTPRYLIKTRGQQVTLSCSPISGHRSVSWYQQTPGQGLQFLFEYFSETQRNKGNFPGRFSGRQFSNSRSEMNVSTLELGDSALYLCASSLVTGRGYNEQFFGPGTRLTVL.

The V call is TRBV4-3, the J call TRBJ2-1; unclear D gene. Germline CDR1 LGHNA, CDR2 YSLEER. Trimming stripped 4 bases from V and 5 bases from J, with 9 bases between. The CDR3 consists of 13 residues. This CDR3 is CASSRYSHNEQFF. CDR3 DNA sequence: TGCGCCAGCAGCCGCTATTCCCACAATGAGCAGTTCTTC.

DNA of the CDR3: TGCAGCGCCCAGGATAATGAAAAACTGTTTTTT. It translates to CSAQDNEKLFF. The rearrangement links TRBV29-1 to TRBJ1-4; D is uncertain. CDR1 is SQVTM, CDR2 ANQGSEA, per germline. Trimming stripped 7 bases from V and 4 bases from J, with 7 bases between. CDR3 length equals 11 residues. Looking up the rest from reference TRBV29-1 and TRBJ1-4 gives the full variable domain: SAVISQKPSRDICQRGTSLTIQCQVDSQVTMMFWYRQQPGQSLTLIATANQGSEATYESGFVIDKFPISRPNLTFSTLTVSNMSPEDSSIYLCSAQDNEKLFFGSGTQLSVL.